This entry lists 9 T cell receptor beta chains sequenced from one sample in a study of beta chain features in type 1 diabetes (dated by TCRdb to 2017 to 2018). The library was obtained by the immunoSEQ multiplex PCR assay. The entire amount of isolated RNA was reverse transcribed using the High Capacity cDNA Reverse Transcription Kit, so the sequenced TCRB transcripts were expressed ones. As stored in TCRdb, this immuneACCESS dataset retains in-frame rearrangements with V and J assigned. A fraction of the clones does not appear; measured against another copy, unresolved V genes explain less than half of the discrepancy, and the remainder lacks a known reason. This sample gives under 350,000 clones in total; roughly an eighth of them show up just once. 0.017% of the sample goes to the ten largest clones. Their antigens remain unidentified. Results the study describes overall, beyond this receptor: Type 1 diabetes patients showed a moderate but significant shortening of TCRB CDR3 length in all four CD4+ subsets.

The sample comprised naive CD4+ T cells from blood. Per the publication, the cell subset or site label means: true naive CD4+ T cells. The receptors come from a man aged 25-45 years with type 1 diabetes.

This clone has only a few counts. The chain uses TRBV5-6 and TRBJ1-2; 9 bases agree with TRBD1. J gave up 11 bases and V 1 base, and 9 bases lay outside the gene matches. Germline CDR1 SGHDT, CDR2 YYEEEE. The CDR3 runs to 14 residues. The CDR3 here is CASSLWDREGGYTF. The CDR3, as DNA: TGTGCCAGCAGCTTGTGGGACAGGGAAGGAGGGTACACCTTC.

This clone was seen a few times. The chain uses TRBV2 and TRBJ2-3; TRBD1 matches at 8 bases. The junction had 4 bases not matched to a gene; V was cut back by 11 bases and J by 3 bases. The CDR3 is 12 residues long. The germline CDR1 and CDR2 sequences are SNHLY and FYNNEI. CDR3 nucleotide sequence: TGTGCCTCGGACAGGGAGACAGATACGCAGTATTTT. Its translation is CASDRETDTQYF.

The chain couples TRBV28 to TRBJ2-1; TRBD2 matches at 9 bases. This CDR3 is 15 amino acids long. The germline V gene encodes CDR1 MDHEN and CDR2 SYDVKM. V shed 8 bases and J 8 bases; nucleotides not matched to a gene: 13. The chain's CDR3 is CASRMRLAGNYEQFF. CDR3 nucleotides: TGTGCCAGCCGGATGAGGCTAGCGGGGAACTATGAGCAGTTCTTC. The full variable domain, in which reference TRBV28 and TRBJ2-1 provide the parts outside the CDR3, is DVKVTQSSRYLVKRTGEKVFLECVQDMDHENMFWYRQDPGLGLRLIYFSYDVKMKEKGDIPEGYSVSREKKERFSLILESASTNQTSMYLCASRMRLAGNYEQFFGPGTRLTVL.

The chain links TRBV20-1 to TRBJ2-1, with D possibly being TRBD1 (5 bases). The V gene's germline CDR1 is DFQATT and CDR2 SNEGSKA (reference sequence). The CDR3 extends over 11 amino acids. V lost 4 bases and J lost 5, with 6 bases in between. The CDR3 reads CSATGNNEQFF. In DNA, the CDR3 is TGCAGTGCTACAGGGAACAATGAGCAGTTCTTC.

This clone was recorded a few times. The chain uses TRBV5-1 and TRBJ2-5; D perhaps matches TRBD1 (6 bases). Germline loops: CDR1 SGHRS, CDR2 YFSETQ. This CDR3 comprises 15 residues. V was clipped by 4 bases and J by 2 bases, with 15 bases between them. The CDR3 bases are TGCGCCAGCAGCACCGACAGGCTAGTACAAGAGACCCAGTACTTC. Residues: CASSTDRLVQETQYF.

In this sample, this clone turned up a few times. The V gene is TRBV11-1, the J gene TRBJ2-7; 8 nucleotides align to TRBD1. CDR1 is SGHAT and CDR2 is FQDESV in the germline V gene (reference sequence). The CDR3 extends over 15 amino acids. J lost 2 bases, V lost 3 bases, and 6 bases had no gene match. The CDR3 is CASSFGRDRTYEQYF. CDR3 DNA sequence: TGTGCCAGCAGCTTCGGACGGGACAGGACCTACGAGCAGTACTTC. Supplemented by reference TRBV11-1 and TRBJ2-7, the full variable domain reads EAEVAQSPRYKITEKSQAVAFWCDPISGHATLYWYRQILGQGPELLVQFQDESVVDDSQLPKDRFSAERLKGVDSTLKIQPAELGDSAMYLCASSFGRDRTYEQYFGPGTRLTVT.

In this sample, this clone turned up a few times. V usage is TRBV27 and J usage is TRBJ2-7, with 12 bases fitting TRBD2. Germline loops: CDR1 MNHEY, CDR2 SMNVEV (reference sequence). The CDR3 is 16 amino acids. Unmatched junction bases numbered 8, after V lost 6 bases and J lost 2 bases. The DNA of the CDR3 is TGTGCCAGCAGCCTGAGTCGACTAGCGGGGGCCTACGAGCAGTACTTC. Translating it yields CASSLSRLAGAYEQYF.

V usage is TRBV11-2 and J usage is TRBJ2-7, with TRBD1 matching over 8 bases. Germline V gives CDR1 SGHAT, CDR2 FQNNGV. The CDR3 contains 15 residues. V dropped 5 bases and J dropped 6; count of bases not matched to a gene: 12. CDR3: CASSTLTDRAREQYF. The CDR3 DNA is TGTGCCAGCAGCACATTGACGGACAGGGCCCGCGAGCAGTACTTC.

V and J are TRBV7-3 and TRBJ2-1; 7 nucleotides match TRBD2. CDR3 length equals 15 residues. After removal of 3 bases from V and 2 bases from J, the junction contained 4 bases not matched to a gene. Germline CDR1 and CDR2: SGHTA and FQGTGA. In DNA form, the CDR3 reads TGTGCCAGCAGCTTTCTTGCGGGAGCCTACAATGAGCAGTTCTTC. This codes for CASSFLAGAYNEQFF.